This is a list of T cell receptor beta chains from one sample in a study of blood T cell repertoires in COVID-19. Sequencing was performed with immunoSEQ multiplex PCR; in TCRdb, only in-frame clones are kept and a portion is missing. Among around 300,000 clones listed, 88% were seen once. The sample comprised PBMCs or T cells enriched from blood (not recorded which). The receptors come from a man under 40 who had recovered from COVID-19. CDR3s include the opening cysteine and the closing phenylalanine or tryptophan.

CDR3 length: 16
J gene: TRBJ2-7
V gene: TRBV3-1/TRBV3-2
CDR3 protein: CASSEHLSDRAYEQYF

CDR3 length: 13
J gene: TRBJ2-5
V gene: TRBV5-1
CDR3 protein: CASSLDYEETQYF

CDR3 length: 15
J gene: TRBJ1-4
V gene: TRBV6-5
CDR3 protein: CASSPHGTGDEKLFF

CDR3 length: 14
J gene: TRBJ2-3
V gene: TRBV19
CDR3 protein: CASRLTGTPDTQYF

CDR3 length: 13
J gene: TRBJ1-2
V gene: TRBV6-5
CDR3 protein: CASSPQGNYGYTF

CDR3 length: 11
J gene: TRBJ2-3
V gene: TRBV3-1/TRBV3-2
CDR3 protein: CASSQGTTSFF

CDR3 length: 16
J gene: TRBJ1-2
V gene: TRBV28
CDR3 protein: CASTNMGGEGDYGYTF

CDR3 length: 13
J gene: TRBJ1-1
V gene: TRBV10-3
CDR3 protein: CAISESDTGLTFF

CDR3 length: 12
J gene: TRBJ1-1
V gene: TRBV28
CDR3 protein: CASDRANTEAFF

CDR3 length: 14
J gene: TRBJ1-6
V gene: TRBV28
CDR3 protein: CASTPAGRNSPLHF

CDR3 length: 15
J gene: TRBJ1-1
V gene: TRBV5-1
CDR3 protein: CASSLVPGMNTEAFF

CDR3 length: 13
J gene: TRBJ1-1
V gene: TRBV7-3
CDR3 protein: CASSLGGGTEAFF

CDR3 length: 15
J gene: TRBJ1-6
V gene: TRBV9
CDR3 protein: CASSARQGPSSPLHF

CDR3 length: 17
J gene: TRBJ2-5
V gene: TRBV4-1
CDR3 protein: CASSQEGGVGSQETQYF

CDR3 length: 13
J gene: TRBJ1-5
V gene: TRBV11-2
CDR3 protein: CASSPGVGQPQHF

CDR3 length: 16
J gene: TRBJ1-4
V gene: TRBV28
CDR3 protein: CASSSPVRSTNEKLFF

CDR3 length: 16
J gene: TRBJ2-1
V gene: TRBV7-3
CDR3 protein: CASSLTERGAYNEQFF

CDR3 length: 13
J gene: TRBJ1-5
V gene: TRBV7-8
CDR3 protein: CASSRGQTSAQHF

CDR3 length: 15
J gene: TRBJ2-1
V gene: TRBV19
CDR3 protein: CASSIGYRGQNEQFF

CDR3 length: 15
J gene: TRBJ2-7
V gene: TRBV18
CDR3 protein: CASSPPLGQGGEQYF

CDR3 length: 13
J gene: TRBJ1-4
V gene: TRBV5-1
CDR3 protein: CASRSTEQEKLFF

CDR3 length: 14
J gene: TRBJ1-1
V gene: TRBV13
CDR3 protein: CASTTGTGIAEAFF

CDR3 length: 12
J gene: TRBJ2-1
V gene: TRBV21-1
CDR3 protein: CASSCQNNEQFF

CDR3 length: 14
J gene: TRBJ1-4
V gene: TRBV5-6
CDR3 protein: CASNRGTGGGKLFF

CDR3 length: 15
J gene: TRBJ2-5
V gene: TRBV5-1
CDR3 protein: CASSLSLRGGETQYF

CDR3 length: 13
J gene: TRBJ1-4
V gene: TRBV5-4
CDR3 protein: CASSLRENEKLFF

CDR3 length: 18
J gene: TRBJ2-3
V gene: TRBV10-3
CDR3 protein: CAISESWTSRSEGDTQYF

CDR3 length: 17
J gene: TRBJ2-1
V gene: TRBV10-3
CDR3 protein: CAISVPKGAGDYNEQFF

CDR3 length: 13
J gene: TRBJ1-5
V gene: TRBV27
CDR3 protein: CASSSPPGEPQHF

CDR3 length: 13
J gene: TRBJ1-2
V gene: TRBV12-3/TRBV12-4
CDR3 protein: CASSLLGGYGYTF

CDR3 length: 16
J gene: TRBJ2-5
V gene: TRBV5-1
CDR3 protein: CASSLGPSGASETQYF

CDR3 length: 11
J gene: TRBJ2-5
V gene: TRBV24-1
CDR3 protein: CATTLTGSQYF

CDR3 length: 16
J gene: TRBJ1-5
V gene: TRBV27
CDR3 protein: CASSLGTGGSNQPQHF

CDR3 length: 16
J gene: TRBJ2-1
V gene: TRBV9
CDR3 protein: CASSVGLGTDYNEQFF

CDR3 length: 12
J gene: TRBJ1-2
V gene: TRBV12-5
CDR3 protein: CASAPGMGGYTF

CDR3 length: 16
J gene: TRBJ2-3
V gene: TRBV5-4
CDR3 protein: CASSPGGLAGTDTQYF

CDR3 length: 14
J gene: TRBJ1-3
V gene: TRBV5-1
CDR3 protein: CASSFDRGGNTIYF

CDR3 length: 14
J gene: TRBJ2-7
V gene: TRBV9
CDR3 protein: CASSSSGEPYEQYF

CDR3 length: 17
J gene: TRBJ1-6
V gene: TRBV11-2
CDR3 protein: CASSLGWTGGYGSPLHF

CDR3 length: 15
J gene: TRBJ2-5
V gene: TRBV7-9
CDR3 protein: CASSLEDRAQETQYF

CDR3 length: 15
J gene: TRBJ1-3
V gene: TRBV18
CDR3 protein: CASSPNNAAGNTIYF

CDR3 length: 14
J gene: TRBJ2-6
V gene: TRBV2
CDR3 protein: CASLGVAGANVLTF

CDR3 length: 14
J gene: TRBJ1-1
V gene: TRBV4-2
CDR3 protein: CASSQVSRNTEAFF

CDR3 length: 14
J gene: TRBJ1-6
V gene: TRBV19
CDR3 protein: CASTSDRANSPLHF

CDR3 length: 15
J gene: TRBJ2-5
V gene: TRBV2
CDR3 protein: CASSRTSGVEETQYF

CDR3 length: 15
J gene: TRBJ2-2
V gene: TRBV7-2
CDR3 protein: CASSIGTSNTGELFF

CDR3 length: 15
J gene: TRBJ2-2
V gene: TRBV7-3
CDR3 protein: CASSLGDRSTGELFF

CDR3 length: 13
J gene: TRBJ1-1
V gene: TRBV19
CDR3 protein: CASRLTGTGVAFF

CDR3 length: 17
J gene: TRBJ1-3
V gene: TRBV27
CDR3 protein: CASSLKSTGVSGNTIYF

CDR3 length: 15
J gene: TRBJ1-3
V gene: TRBV7-4
CDR3 protein: CASSLRDSSGNTIYF

CDR3 length: 13
J gene: TRBJ1-5
V gene: TRBV12-3/TRBV12-4
CDR3 protein: CASSLGGEQPQHF

CDR3 length: 19
J gene: TRBJ2-3
V gene: TRBV15
CDR3 protein: CATSSLFRHTSGGPDTQYF

CDR3 length: 13
J gene: TRBJ1-2
V gene: TRBV7-9
CDR3 protein: CASSSTPPYGYTF